This TCR beta chain came from a study of T cell responses to AZD1222 COVID-19 vaccine. V shed 7 bases, J shed 0 bases, and the junction held 6 bases outside the gene matches. The germline gives CDR1 SNHLY, CDR2 FYNNEI. The CDR3 loop spans 15 amino acids. The method was immunoSEQ multiplex PCR; TCRdb's version includes in-frame clones alone and lacks a portion of them. Of fewer than 200,000 clones in the sample, almost 90% were seen once. The sequence derives from an adult in good health. The chain has TRBV2 and TRBJ1-1; 9 nucleotides agree with TRBD1. Here the sequenced sample was peripheral blood, taken on day 0 of AZD1222 vaccination. CDR3 residues: CASKTGGGMNTEAFF. The DNA for the CDR3 is TGTGCCAGCAAGACAGGGGGGGGCATGAACACTGAAGCTTTCTTT.